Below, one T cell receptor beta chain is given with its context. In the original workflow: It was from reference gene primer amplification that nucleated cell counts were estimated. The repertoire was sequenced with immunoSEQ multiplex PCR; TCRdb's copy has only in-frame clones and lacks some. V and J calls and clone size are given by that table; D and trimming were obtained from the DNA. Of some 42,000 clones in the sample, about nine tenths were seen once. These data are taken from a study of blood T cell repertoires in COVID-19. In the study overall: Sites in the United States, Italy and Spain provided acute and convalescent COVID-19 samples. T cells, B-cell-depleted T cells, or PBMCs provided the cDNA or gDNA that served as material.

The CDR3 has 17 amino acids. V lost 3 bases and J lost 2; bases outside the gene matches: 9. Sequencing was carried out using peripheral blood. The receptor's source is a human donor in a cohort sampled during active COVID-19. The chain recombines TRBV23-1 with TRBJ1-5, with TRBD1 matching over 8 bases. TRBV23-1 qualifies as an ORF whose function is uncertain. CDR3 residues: CASSHSTRTGCNQPQHF. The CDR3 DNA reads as TGCGCCAGCAGTCATAGCACTCGGACAGGGTGCAATCAGCCCCAGCATTTT.